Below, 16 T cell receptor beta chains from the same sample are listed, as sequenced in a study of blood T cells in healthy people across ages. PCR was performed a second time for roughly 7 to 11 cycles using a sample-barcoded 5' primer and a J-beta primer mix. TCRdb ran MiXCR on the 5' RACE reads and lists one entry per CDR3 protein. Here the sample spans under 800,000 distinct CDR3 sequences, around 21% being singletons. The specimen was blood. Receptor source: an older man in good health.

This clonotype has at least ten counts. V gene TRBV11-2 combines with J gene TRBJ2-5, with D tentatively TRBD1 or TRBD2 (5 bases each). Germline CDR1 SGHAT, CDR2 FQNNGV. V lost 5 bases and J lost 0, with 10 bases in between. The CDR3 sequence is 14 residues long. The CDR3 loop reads CASSTGTNQETQYF. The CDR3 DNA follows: TGTGCCAGCAGCACGGGGACCAACCAAGAGACCCAGTACTTC.

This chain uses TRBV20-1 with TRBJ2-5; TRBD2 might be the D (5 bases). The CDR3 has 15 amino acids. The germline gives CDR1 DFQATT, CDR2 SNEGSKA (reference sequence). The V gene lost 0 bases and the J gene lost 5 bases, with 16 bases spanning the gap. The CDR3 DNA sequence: TGCAGTGCTAGAGATTTTGAGGGAGTGGGGGAGACCCAGTACTTC. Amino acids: CSARDFEGVGETQYF.

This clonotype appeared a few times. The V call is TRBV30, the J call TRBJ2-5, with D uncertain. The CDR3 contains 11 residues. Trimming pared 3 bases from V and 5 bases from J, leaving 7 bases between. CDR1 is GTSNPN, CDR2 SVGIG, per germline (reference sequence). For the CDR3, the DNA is TGTGCCTGGAGAGGCAGGGAGACCCAGTACTTC. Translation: CAWRGRETQYF.

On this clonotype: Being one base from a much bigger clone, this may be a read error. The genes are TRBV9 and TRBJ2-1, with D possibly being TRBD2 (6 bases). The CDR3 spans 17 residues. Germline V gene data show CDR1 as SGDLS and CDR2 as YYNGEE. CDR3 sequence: CASSVVGGKSSYNGQFF. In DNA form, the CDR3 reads TGTGCCAGCAGCGTAGTCGGCGGGAAGAGCTCCTACAATGGGCAGTTCTTC.

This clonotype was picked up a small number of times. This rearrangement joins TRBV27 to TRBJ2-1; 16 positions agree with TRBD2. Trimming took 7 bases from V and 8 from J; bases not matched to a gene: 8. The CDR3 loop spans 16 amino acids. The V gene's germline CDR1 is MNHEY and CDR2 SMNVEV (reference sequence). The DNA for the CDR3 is TGTGCCAGCATCGGGACTAGCGGGAGGGGAAGGGATGAGCAGTTCTTC. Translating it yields CASIGTSGRGRDEQFF.

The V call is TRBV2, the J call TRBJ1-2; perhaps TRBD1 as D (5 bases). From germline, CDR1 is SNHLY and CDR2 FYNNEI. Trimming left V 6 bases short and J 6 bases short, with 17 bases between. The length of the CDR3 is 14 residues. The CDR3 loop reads CASSRPGQGDGYTF. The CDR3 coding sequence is TGTGCCAGCAGCCGCCCAGGGCAGGGTGATGGCTACACCTTC.

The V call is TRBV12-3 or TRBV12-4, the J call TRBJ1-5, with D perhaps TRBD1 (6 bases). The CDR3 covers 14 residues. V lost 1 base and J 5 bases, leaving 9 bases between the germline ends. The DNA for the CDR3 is TGTGCCAGCAGTTTAGGGCCAGGGGATCAGCCCCAGCATTTT. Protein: CASSLGPGDQPQHF.

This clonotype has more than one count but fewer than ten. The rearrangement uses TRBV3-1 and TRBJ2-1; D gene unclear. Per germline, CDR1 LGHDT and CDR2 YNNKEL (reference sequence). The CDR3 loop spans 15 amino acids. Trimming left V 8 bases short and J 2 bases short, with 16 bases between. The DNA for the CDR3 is TGTGCCAGCGGACCTTACTGGGCAGCCTACAATGAGCAGTTCTTC. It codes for CASGPYWAAYNEQFF.

The CDR3 region is CASGRGLAGNQETQYF. CDR3 nucleotides: TGTGCTAGTGGTCGGGGACTAGCGGGGAACCAAGAGACCCAGTACTTC. This chain joins TRBV12-5 and TRBJ2-5, with 13 positions matching TRBD2. The CDR3 consists of 16 residues. Germline values: CDR1 LGHNT, CDR2 FRNRAP. V lost 5 bases, J lost 0 bases, and 3 bases stayed unmatched.

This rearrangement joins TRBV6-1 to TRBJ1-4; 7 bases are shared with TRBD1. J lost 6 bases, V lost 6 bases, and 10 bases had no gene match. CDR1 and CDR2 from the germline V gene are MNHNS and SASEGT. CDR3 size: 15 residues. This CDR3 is CASSAATGTYEKLFF. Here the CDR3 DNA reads TGTGCCAGCAGCGCCGCGACAGGGACCTATGAAAAACTGTTTTTT.

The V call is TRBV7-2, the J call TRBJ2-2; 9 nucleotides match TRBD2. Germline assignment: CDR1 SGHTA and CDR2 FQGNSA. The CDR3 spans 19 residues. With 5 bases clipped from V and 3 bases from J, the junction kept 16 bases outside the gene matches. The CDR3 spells CASSPSTAGGPWDTGELFF. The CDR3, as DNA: TGTGCCAGCAGCCCCAGTACAGCGGGAGGCCCGTGGGACACCGGGGAGCTGTTTTTT.

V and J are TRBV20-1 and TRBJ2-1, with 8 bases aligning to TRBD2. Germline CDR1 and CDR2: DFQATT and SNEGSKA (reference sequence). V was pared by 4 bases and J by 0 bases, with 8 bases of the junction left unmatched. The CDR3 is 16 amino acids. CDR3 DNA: TGCAGTGCTACTGTCGTACTAGCGGTCTCCTACAATGAGCAGTTCTTC. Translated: CSATVVLAVSYNEQFF.

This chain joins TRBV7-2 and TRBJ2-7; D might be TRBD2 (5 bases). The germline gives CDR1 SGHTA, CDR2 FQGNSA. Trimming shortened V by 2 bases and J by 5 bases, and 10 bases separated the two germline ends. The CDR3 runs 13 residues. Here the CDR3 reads CASSLQGSDEQYF. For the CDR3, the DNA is TGTGCCAGCAGCTTACAAGGGAGTGACGAGCAGTACTTC.

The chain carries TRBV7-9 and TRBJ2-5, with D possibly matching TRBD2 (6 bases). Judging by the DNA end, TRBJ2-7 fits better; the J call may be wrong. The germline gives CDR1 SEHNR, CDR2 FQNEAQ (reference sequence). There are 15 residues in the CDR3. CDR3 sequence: CASSFLEEGRYEQYF. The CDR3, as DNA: TGTGCCAGCAGCTTCTTGGAGGAGGGCCGCTACGAGCAGTACTTC.

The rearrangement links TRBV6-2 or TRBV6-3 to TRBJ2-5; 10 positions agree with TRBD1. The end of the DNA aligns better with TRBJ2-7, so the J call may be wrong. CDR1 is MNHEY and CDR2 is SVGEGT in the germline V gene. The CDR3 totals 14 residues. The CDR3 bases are TGTGCCAGCCTTTACCGGGACAGGGGCTACGAGCAGTACTTC. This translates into CASLYRDRGYEQYF.

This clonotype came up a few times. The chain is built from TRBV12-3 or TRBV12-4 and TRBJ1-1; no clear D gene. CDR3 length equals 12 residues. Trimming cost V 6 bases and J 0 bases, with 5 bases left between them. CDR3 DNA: TGTGCCAGCAGACGACTGAACACTGAAGCTTTCTTT. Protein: CASRRLNTEAFF.